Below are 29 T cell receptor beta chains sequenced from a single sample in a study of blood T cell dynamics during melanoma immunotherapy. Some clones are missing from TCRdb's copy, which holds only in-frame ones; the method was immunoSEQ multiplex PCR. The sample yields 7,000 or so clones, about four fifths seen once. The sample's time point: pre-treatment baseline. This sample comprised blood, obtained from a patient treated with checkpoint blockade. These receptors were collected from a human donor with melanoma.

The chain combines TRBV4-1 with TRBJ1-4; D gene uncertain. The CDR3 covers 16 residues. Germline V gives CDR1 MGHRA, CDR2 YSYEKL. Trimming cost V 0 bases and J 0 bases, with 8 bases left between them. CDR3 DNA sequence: TGCGCCAGCAGCCAAGACTGGACGGCAACTAATGAAAAACTGTTTTTT. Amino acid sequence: CASSQDWTATNEKLFF.

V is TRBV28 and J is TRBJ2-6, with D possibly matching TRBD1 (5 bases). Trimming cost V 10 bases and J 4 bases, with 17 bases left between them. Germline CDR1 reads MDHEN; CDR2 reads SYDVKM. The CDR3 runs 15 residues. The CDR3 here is CAIGYQGPGANVLTF. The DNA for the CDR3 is TGTGCCATCGGTTATCAGGGCCCCGGGGCCAACGTCCTGACTTTC.

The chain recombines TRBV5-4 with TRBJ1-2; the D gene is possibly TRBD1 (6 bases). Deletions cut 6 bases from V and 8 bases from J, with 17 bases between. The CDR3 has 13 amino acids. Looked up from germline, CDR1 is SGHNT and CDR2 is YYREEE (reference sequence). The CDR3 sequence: CASNILQGDGYTF. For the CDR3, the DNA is TGTGCCAGCAACATACTACAGGGAGACGGCTACACCTTC.

The CDR3 reads CASSHLGLGDGYTF. For the CDR3, the DNA is TGCGCCAGCAGCCACCTTGGGCTGGGGGATGGCTACACCTTC. The chain employs TRBV4-1 and TRBJ1-2, with D possibly matching TRBD1 (5 bases). CDR1 MGHRA and CDR2 YSYEKL come from the germline V gene. V was pared by 3 bases and J by 6 bases, with 14 bases between. This CDR3 is 14 amino acids long.

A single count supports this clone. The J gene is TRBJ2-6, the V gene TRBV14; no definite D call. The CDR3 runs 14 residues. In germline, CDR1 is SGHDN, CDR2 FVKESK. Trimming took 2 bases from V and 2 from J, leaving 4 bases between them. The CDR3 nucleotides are TGTGCCAGCAGCCAACGGGCTGGGGCCAACGTCCTGACTTTC. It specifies CASSQRAGANVLTF.

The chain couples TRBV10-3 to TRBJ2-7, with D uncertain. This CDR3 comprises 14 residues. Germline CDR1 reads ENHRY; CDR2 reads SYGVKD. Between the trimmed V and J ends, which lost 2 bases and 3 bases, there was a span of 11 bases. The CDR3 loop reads CAISELVVGYEQYF. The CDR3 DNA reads TGTGCCATCAGTGAGCTCGTAGTTGGCTACGAGCAGTACTTC.

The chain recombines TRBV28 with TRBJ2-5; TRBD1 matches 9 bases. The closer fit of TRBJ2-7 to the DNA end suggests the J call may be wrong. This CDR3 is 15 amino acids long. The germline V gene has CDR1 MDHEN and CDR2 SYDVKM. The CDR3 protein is CASSLGQGLAYEQYF. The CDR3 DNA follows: TGTGCCAGCAGTCTCGGACAGGGGCTGGCCTACGAGCAGTACTTC.

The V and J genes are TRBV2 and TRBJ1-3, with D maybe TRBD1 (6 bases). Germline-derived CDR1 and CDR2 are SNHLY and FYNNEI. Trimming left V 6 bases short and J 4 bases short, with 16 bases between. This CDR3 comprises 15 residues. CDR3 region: CASSRDTRRGNTIYF. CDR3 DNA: TGTGCCAGCAGCCGGGACACCCGGAGGGGAAACACCATATATTTT.

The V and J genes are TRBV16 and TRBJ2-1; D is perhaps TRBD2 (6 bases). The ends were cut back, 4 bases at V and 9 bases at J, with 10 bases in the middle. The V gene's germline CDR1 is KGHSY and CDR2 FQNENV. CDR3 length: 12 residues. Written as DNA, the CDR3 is TGTGCCAGCAGCCCGCAGGGAGGTGAGCAGTTCTTC. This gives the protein CASSPQGGEQFF.

CDR3 loop: CASSLITGSLSYTF. The CDR3 DNA sequence: TGTGCCAGCAGCTTGATCACAGGAAGTCTAAGCTACACCTTC. The V and J genes are TRBV5-6 and TRBJ1-2; D perhaps matches TRBD1 (5 bases). In germline, CDR1 is SGHDT, CDR2 YYEEEE. Trimming took off 1 base at V and 9 bases at J, with 16 bases between the two ends. This CDR3 has 14 amino acids.

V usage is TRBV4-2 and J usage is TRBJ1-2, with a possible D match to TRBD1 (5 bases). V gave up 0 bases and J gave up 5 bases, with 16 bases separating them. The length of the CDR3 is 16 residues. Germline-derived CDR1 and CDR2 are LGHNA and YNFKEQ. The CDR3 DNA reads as TGTGCCAGCAGCCAAGAGTTCGGGGACCCCCTATATGGCTACACCTTC. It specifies CASSQEFGDPLYGYTF.

CDR3 protein: CASMTGGSPLHF. The CDR3 DNA sequence: TGTGCCAGTATGACAGGGGGCTCACCCCTCCACTTT. The rearrangement links TRBV6-5 to TRBJ1-6, with 10 bases identical to TRBD1. The germline V gene has CDR1 MNHEY and CDR2 SVGAGI. V shed 9 bases, J shed 10 bases, and the junction held 3 bases outside the gene matches. This CDR3 comprises 12 residues.

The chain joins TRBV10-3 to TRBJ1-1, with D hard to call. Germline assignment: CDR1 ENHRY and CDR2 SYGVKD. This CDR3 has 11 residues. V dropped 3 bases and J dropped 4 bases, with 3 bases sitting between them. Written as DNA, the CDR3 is TGTGCCATCAGTGATTCCACTGAAGCTTTCTTT. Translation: CAISDSTEAFF.

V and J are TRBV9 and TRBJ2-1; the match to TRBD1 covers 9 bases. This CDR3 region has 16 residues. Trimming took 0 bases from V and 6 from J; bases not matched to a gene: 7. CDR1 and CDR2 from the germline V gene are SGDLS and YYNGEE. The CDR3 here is CASSVEATGGANEQFF. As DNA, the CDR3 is TGTGCCAGCAGCGTAGAGGCGACAGGGGGGGCCAATGAGCAGTTCTTC.

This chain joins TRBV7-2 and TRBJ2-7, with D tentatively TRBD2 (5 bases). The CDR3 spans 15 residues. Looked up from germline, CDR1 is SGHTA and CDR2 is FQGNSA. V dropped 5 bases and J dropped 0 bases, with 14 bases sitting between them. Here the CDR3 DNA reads TGTGCCAGCAGCCCAGAGGGTCTGAGCTCCTACGAGCAGTACTTC. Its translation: CASSPEGLSSYEQYF.

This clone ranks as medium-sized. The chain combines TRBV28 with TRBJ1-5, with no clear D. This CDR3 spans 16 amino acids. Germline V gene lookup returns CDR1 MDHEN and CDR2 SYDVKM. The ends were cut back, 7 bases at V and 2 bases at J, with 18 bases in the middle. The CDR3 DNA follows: TGTGCCAGCACACCATCCGTGTCAATCGGCAATCAGCCCCAGCATTTT. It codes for CASTPSVSIGNQPQHF.

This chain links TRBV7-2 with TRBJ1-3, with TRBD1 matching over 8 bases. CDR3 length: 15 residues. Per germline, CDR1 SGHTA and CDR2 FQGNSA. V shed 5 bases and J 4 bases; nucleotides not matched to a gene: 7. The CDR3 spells CASSPRQGPGNTIYF. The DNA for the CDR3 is TGTGCCAGCAGCCCCAGACAGGGGCCGGGAAACACCATATATTTT.

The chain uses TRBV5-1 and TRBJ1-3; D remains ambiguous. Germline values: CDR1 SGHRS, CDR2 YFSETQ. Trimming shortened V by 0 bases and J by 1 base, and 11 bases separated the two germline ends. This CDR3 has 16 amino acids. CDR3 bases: TGCGCCAGCAGCTTGGAACGGGGTTATTCTGGAAACACCATATATTTT. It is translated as CASSLERGYSGNTIYF.

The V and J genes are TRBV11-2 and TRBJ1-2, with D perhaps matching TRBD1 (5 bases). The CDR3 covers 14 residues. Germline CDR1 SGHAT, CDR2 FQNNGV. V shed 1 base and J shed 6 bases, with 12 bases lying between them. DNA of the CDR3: TGTGCCAGCAGCTTAGGGCCAGGGCGGGATGGCTACACCTTC. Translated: CASSLGPGRDGYTF. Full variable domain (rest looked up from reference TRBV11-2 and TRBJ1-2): EAGVAQSPRYKIIEKRQSVAFWCNPISGHATLYWYQQILGQGPKLLIQFQNNGVVDDSQLPKDRFSAERLKGVDSTLKIQPAKLEDSAVYLCASSLGPGRDGYTFGSGTRLTVV.

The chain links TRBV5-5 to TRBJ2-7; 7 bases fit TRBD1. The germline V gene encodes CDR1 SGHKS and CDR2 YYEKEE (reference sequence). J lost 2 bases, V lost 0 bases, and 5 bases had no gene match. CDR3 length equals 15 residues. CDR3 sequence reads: CASSLAGTATYEQYF. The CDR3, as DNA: TGTGCCAGCAGCTTGGCAGGGACAGCTACCTACGAGCAGTACTTC.

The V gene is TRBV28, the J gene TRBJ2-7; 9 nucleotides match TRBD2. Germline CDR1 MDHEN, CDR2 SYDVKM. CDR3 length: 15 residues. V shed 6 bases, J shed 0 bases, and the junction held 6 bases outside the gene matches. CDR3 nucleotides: TGTGCCAGCAGGCGGACTAGCGTTACCTCCTACGAGCAGTACTTC. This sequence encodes CASRRTSVTSYEQYF.

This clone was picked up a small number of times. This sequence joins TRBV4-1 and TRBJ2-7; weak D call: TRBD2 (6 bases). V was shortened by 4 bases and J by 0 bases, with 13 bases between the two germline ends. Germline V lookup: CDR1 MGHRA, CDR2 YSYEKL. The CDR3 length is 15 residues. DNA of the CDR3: TGCGCCAGCAGCCTCGGGAGTGGGGGCTCCTACGAGCAGTACTTC. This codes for CASSLGSGGSYEQYF.

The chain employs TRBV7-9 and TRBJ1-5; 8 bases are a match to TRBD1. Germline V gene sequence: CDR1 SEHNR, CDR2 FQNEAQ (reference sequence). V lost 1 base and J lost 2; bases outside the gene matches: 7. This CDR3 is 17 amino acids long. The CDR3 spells CASSLGTGYSGNQPQHF. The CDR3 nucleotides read TGTGCCAGCAGCTTAGGGACAGGGTACTCGGGCAATCAGCCCCAGCATTTT. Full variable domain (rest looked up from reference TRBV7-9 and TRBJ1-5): DTGVSQNPRHKITKRGQNVTFRCDPISEHNRLYWYRQTLGQGPEFLTYFQNEAQLEKSRLLSDRFSAERPKGSFSTLEIQRTEQGDSAMYLCASSLGTGYSGNQPQHFGDGTRLSIL.

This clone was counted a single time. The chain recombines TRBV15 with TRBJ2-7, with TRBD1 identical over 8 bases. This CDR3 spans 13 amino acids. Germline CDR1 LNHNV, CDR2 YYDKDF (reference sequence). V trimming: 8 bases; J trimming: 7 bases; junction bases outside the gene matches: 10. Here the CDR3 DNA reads TGTGCCACCCGGCCGGGACAGGACGGAGAGCAGTACTTC. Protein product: CATRPGQDGEQYF.

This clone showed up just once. CDR3 DNA sequence: TGTGCCAGTAGTATAGGTCATAGGAACACTGAAGCTTTCTTT. Its translation is CASSIGHRNTEAFF. V usage is TRBV19 and J usage is TRBJ1-1, with no clear D. This CDR3 comprises 14 residues. Germline CDR1 reads LNHDA; CDR2 reads SQIVND (reference sequence). V was cut by 1 base and J by 1 base, with 7 bases left in between.

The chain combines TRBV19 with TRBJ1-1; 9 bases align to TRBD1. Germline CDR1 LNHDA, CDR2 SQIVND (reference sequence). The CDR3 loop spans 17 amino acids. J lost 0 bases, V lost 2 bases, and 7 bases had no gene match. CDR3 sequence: CASSIYANRGLNTEAFF. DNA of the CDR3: TGTGCCAGTAGTATATACGCCAACAGGGGGCTGAACACTGAAGCTTTCTTT. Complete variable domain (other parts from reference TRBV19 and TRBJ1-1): DGGITQSPKYLFRKEGQNVTLSCEQNLNHDAMYWYRQDPGQGLRLIYYSQIVNDFQKGDIAEGYSVSREKKESFPLTVTSAQKNPTAFYLCASSIYANRGLNTEAFFGQGTRLTVV.

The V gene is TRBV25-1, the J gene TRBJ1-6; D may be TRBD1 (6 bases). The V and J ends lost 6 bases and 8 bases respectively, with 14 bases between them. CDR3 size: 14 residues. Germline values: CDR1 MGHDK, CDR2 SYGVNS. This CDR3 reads CASSQGGWYSPLHF. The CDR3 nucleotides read TGTGCCAGCAGCCAAGGGGGTTGGTATTCACCCCTCCACTTT.

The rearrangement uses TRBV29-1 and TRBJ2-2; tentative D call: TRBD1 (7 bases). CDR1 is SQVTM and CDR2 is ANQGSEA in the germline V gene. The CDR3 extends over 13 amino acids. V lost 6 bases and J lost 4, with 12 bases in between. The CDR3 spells CSVSQGGTGELFF. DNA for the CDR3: TGCAGCGTGAGCCAGGGGGGCACCGGGGAGCTGTTTTTT.

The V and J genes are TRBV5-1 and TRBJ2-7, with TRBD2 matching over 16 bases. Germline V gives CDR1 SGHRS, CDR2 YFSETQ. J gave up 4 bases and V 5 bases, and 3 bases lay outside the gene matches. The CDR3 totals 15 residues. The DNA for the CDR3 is TGCGCCAGCAGGGAGGGACTAGCGGGAGGGTACGAGCAGTACTTC. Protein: CASREGLAGGYEQYF.